One and the same sample provided the 6 T cell receptor beta chains below, sequenced in a study of blood T cell repertoires in COVID-19. Profiled with immunoSEQ multiplex PCR; TCRdb holds only in-frame clones, not every one. Of fewer than 350,000 clones listed, approximately 91% are singletons. Sequencing used PBMCs or T cells enriched from blood (not recorded which). These receptors were taken from a woman aged 40 to 50 with acute COVID-19.

The chain has TRBV5-8 and TRBJ2-1; 10 bases align to TRBD1. J lost 8 bases, V lost 4 bases, and 6 bases had no gene match. CDR1 SGHTS and CDR2 YDEGEE come from the germline V gene. This CDR3 comprises 14 residues. The CDR3 DNA reads TGTGCCAGCAGCCCGGACAGGGGGGGCGATGAGCAGTTCTTC. Its translation: CASSPDRGGDEQFF.

The rearrangement uses TRBV11-2 and TRBJ1-4, with 9 bases lining up with TRBD1. This CDR3 region has 19 residues. The V gene's germline CDR1 is SGHAT and CDR2 FQNNGV. The V gene end was trimmed by 4 bases and the J gene end by 5 bases; junction bases not matched to a gene: 17. CDR3 nucleotides: TGTGCCAGCAGCTCGGTTTTGACAGGGGGGGCGAGAGTGAATGAAAAACTGTTTTTT. Amino acids: CASSSVLTGGARVNEKLFF.

The gene calls are TRBV15 and TRBJ1-4; D is uncertain. Between the trimmed V and J ends, which lost 2 bases and 3 bases, there was a span of 7 bases. The length of the CDR3 is 14 residues. From germline, CDR1 is LNHNV and CDR2 YYDKDF (reference sequence). The CDR3 region has the DNA TGTGCCACCAGCAGAATGGGCTCTAATGAAAAACTGTTTTTT. It yields the protein CATSRMGSNEKLFF.

This chain uses TRBV7-9 with TRBJ2-1, with TRBD1 identical over 7 bases. The CDR3 runs to 12 residues. V was pared by 6 bases and J by 6 bases, with 2 bases of the junction left unmatched. The germline gives CDR1 SEHNR, CDR2 FQNEAQ (reference sequence). CDR3 sequence (DNA): TGTGCCAGCAGACAGGGGTCCAATGAGCAGTTCTTC. Protein: CASRQGSNEQFF.

CDR3 coding DNA: TGTGCCAGCAGCGTAGATTCTAGGCAAACTGAAGCTTTCTTT. This sequence encodes CASSVDSRQTEAFF. The chain has TRBV9 and TRBJ1-1; D not resolved. CDR3 length: 14 residues. The germline CDR1 and CDR2 sequences are SGDLS and YYNGEE. Trimming removed 0 bases from V and 5 bases from J, with 11 bases in between.

The chain is built from TRBV4-3 and TRBJ1-2; D remains ambiguous. This CDR3 has 15 amino acids. Per germline, CDR1 LGHNA and CDR2 YSLEER. Deletions cut 0 bases from V and 8 bases from J, with 16 bases between. CDR3 nucleotides: TGCGCCAGCAGCCAAGATGGGTCGGCAGGCGGGGGCTACACCTTC. Translation: CASSQDGSAGGGYTF.